A selection of T cell receptor beta chains follows, all from one sample in a study of blood T cells in healthy people across ages. TCRdb re-called the 5' RACE reads with MiXCR, one entry per CDR3 protein. The sample yields over a million distinct CDR3 sequences, under 30% seen once. A further study also used this sample, focusing on T cells of mothers and their children.

Sequenced: blood. The receptors were sampled from a girl aged 2-10 years in good health. Both conserved end residues are part of each CDR3. D genes are given only for firm matches. Clone size is stated in some rows and not others, as once, few, many or a class when expanded.

V	J	D	size	length	CDR3	DNA
TRBV7-8	TRBJ2-7	NA	few	16	CASSLVGHKSSYEQYF	TGTGCCAGCAGCTTAGTGGGACATAAAAGCTCCTACGAGCAGTACTTC
TRBV7-8	TRBJ2-3	TRBD2	NA	18	CASSFLLFSGGRSDTQYF	TGTGCCAGCAGCTTTCTACTCTTTAGCGGGGGTAGATCAGATACGCAGTATTTT
TRBV27	TRBJ2-5	NA	few	13	CASSPFPWETQYF	TGTGCCAGCAGTCCCTTTCCTTGGGAGACCCAGTACTTC
TRBV20-1	TRBJ2-7	NA	NA	15	CSARDHLAPTYEQYF	TGCAGCGCTAGAGATCACCTAGCGCCAACCTACGAGCAGTACTTC
TRBV4-1	TRBJ2-3	TRBD2	NA	16	CASSQDLAGVGDTQYF	TGCGCCAGCAGCCAGGATCTAGCGGGAGTAGGAGATACGCAGTATTTT
TRBV4-1	TRBJ2-7	TRBD1	NA	14	CASGQAGTGYEQYF	TGCGCCAGCGGCCAAGCTGGGACAGGCTACGAGCAGTACTTC
TRBV7-2	TRBJ2-1	TRBD1	few	15	CASSWTGARDNEQFF	TGTGCCAGCAGTTGGACAGGGGCACGAGACAATGAGCAGTTCTTC
TRBV27	TRBJ1-2	NA	NA	18	CASSYHKPAGVANYGYTF	TGTGCCAGCAGTTACCACAAACCCGCAGGGGTAGCTAACTATGGCTACACCTTC
TRBV6-5	TRBJ2-7	NA	many	15	CASSPGGRTLYEQYF	TGTGCCAGCAGTCCCGGAGGTAGAACCCTTTACGAGCAGTACTTC
TRBV6-6	TRBJ1-1	NA	NA	15	CASSLGLQGRVRAFF	TGTGCCAGCAGTCTAGGGCTACAGGGCCGGGTGAGGGCTTTCTTT
TRBV6-1	TRBJ2-5	TRBD2	few	16	CASSPLTSGFQETQYF	TGTGCCAGCAGCCCACTGACTAGCGGGTTCCAAGAGACCCAGTACTTC
TRBV6-5	TRBJ2-1	NA	many	12	CASSYLGGEQFF	TGTGCCAGCAGTTACTTGGGGGGTGAGCAGTTCTTC
TRBV12-5	TRBJ1-5	NA	few	15	CASGSDSYSNQPQHF	TGTGCTAGTGGTTCCGACAGCTATAGCAATCAGCCCCAGCATTTT
TRBV5-1	TRBJ2-7	NA	NA	15	CASSLDPLNHYEQYF	TGCGCCAGCAGCTTGGATCCGTTAAACCACTACGAGCAGTACTTC
TRBV28	TRBJ2-6	NA	NA	14	CASGLEAGANVLTF	TGTGCCAGCGGTTTGGAGGCTGGGGCCAACGTCCTGACTTTC
TRBV12-3/TRBV12-4	TRBJ1-1	NA	few	12	CASSPNRAEAFF	TGTGCCAGCAGTCCTAACAGGGCGGAAGCTTTCTTT
TRBV9	TRBJ1-4	NA	few	15	CASSVEQGPGEKLFF	TGTGCCAGCAGCGTAGAGCAGGGGCCGGGTGAAAAACTGTTTTTT
TRBV5-1	TRBJ2-3	NA	NA	15	CASSLKSGYTDTQYF	TGCGCCAGCAGCTTGAAATCGGGATACACAGATACGCAGTATTTT
TRBV20-1	TRBJ2-1	NA	NA	17	CSARVGALPSSYNEQFF	TGCAGTGCTAGAGTCGGAGCCCTGCCGAGCTCCTACAATGAGCAGTTCTTC
TRBV12-3/TRBV12-4	TRBJ1-2	NA	few	13	CASSRTEHYGYTF	TGTGCCAGCAGCCGGACAGAGCACTATGGCTACACCTTC
TRBV3-1	TRBJ2-5	TRBD2	NA	16	CASSSRTSGSLREQYF	TGTGCCAGCAGCTCCCGGACTAGCGGGAGTCTTCGGGAGCAGTACTTC
TRBV20-1	TRBJ2-1	NA	NA	12	CSEGVGDNEQFF	TGCAGTGAAGGGGTGGGTGACAATGAGCAGTTCTTC
TRBV27	TRBJ1-1	TRBD1	NA	13	CASRLTGGPEAFF	TGTGCCAGCAGGTTGACAGGGGGGCCTGAAGCTTTCTTT
TRBV5-1	TRBJ2-6	NA	few	18	CASSLDLLGFSGANVLTF	TGCGCCAGCAGCTTGGACCTCTTAGGTTTCTCTGGGGCCAACGTCCTGACTTTC
TRBV4-2	TRBJ2-5	NA	once	16	CASSQELGVTGETQYF	TGTGCCAGCAGCCAAGAGCTGGGGGTTACCGGCGAGACCCAGTACTTC
TRBV10-3	TRBJ2-1	TRBD2	NA	15	CAISRALAADNEQFF	TGTGCCATCAGTCGTGCGCTAGCGGCCGACAATGAGCAGTTCTTC
TRBV12-3/TRBV12-4	TRBJ2-7	TRBD1	few	18	CASSFTDQAHQGEYEQYF	TGTGCCAGCAGTTTCACCGACCAGGCACATCAGGGGGAATACGAGCAGTACTTC
TRBV6-5	TRBJ1-3	NA	NA	13	CASSYGRRNTIYF	TGTGCCAGCAGTTACGGCAGAAGAAACACCATATATTTT
TRBV9	TRBJ1-1	NA	few	14	CASSAGYYDTEAFF	TGTGCCAGCAGCGCCGGATACTATGACACTGAAGCTTTCTTT
TRBV6-5	TRBJ2-1	TRBD1	NA	15	CASRPGQGANNEQFF	TGTGCCAGCAGGCCGGGACAGGGGGCGAACAATGAGCAGTTCTTC
TRBV9	TRBJ2-7	TRBD1	NA	12	CASSSGGPEQYF	TGTGCCAGCAGCTCAGGGGGCCCCGAGCAGTACTTC
TRBV4-1	TRBJ1-1	NA	few	15	CASSQDIGRRTEAFF	TGCGCCAGCAGCCAAGATATAGGGAGAAGAACTGAAGCTTTCTTT
TRBV27	TRBJ2-7	NA	NA	14	CASTPSGTAYEQYF	TGTGCCAGCACCCCATCCGGGACGGCCTACGAGCAGTACTTC
TRBV12-3/TRBV12-4	TRBJ2-3	TRBD2	few	16	CASSFIVAGAADTQYF	TGTGCCAGCAGTTTCATAGTAGCGGGAGCCGCAGATACGCAGTATTTT
TRBV7-3	TRBJ2-7	TRBD1	NA	14	CASSPEGAYYEQYF	TGTGCCAGCAGCCCAGAGGGGGCTTACTACGAGCAGTACTTC
TRBV6-5	TRBJ2-1	TRBD1	NA	17	CASSSIIGQGTGNEQFF	TGTGCCAGCAGTTCGATCATTGGACAGGGGACGGGGAATGAGCAGTTCTTC
TRBV10-3	TRBJ2-6	NA	NA	16	CAISESYVAGANVQTF	TGTGCCATCAGTGAGTCCTACGTAGCTGGGGCCAACGTCCAGACTTTC
TRBV7-3	TRBJ2-1	TRBD2	many	16	CASSLLAGSSYNEQFF	TGTGCCAGCAGCCTACTAGCGGGATCCTCCTACAATGAGCAGTTCTTC
TRBV29-1	TRBJ2-1	NA	NA	14	CSVEGGPITNEQFF	TGCAGCGTTGAGGGGGGCCCAATCACCAATGAGCAGTTCTTC
TRBV21-1	TRBJ2-6	NA	NA	15	CAVPGQGAGANVLTF	TGTGCCGTCCCGGGACAGGGAGCAGGGGCCAACGTCCTGACTTTC
TRBV20-1	TRBJ1-1	NA	few	14	CSATRGGGGTEAFF	TGCAGTGCTACTCGTGGAGGGGGTGGCACTGAAGCTTTCTTT
TRBV27	TRBJ2-5	NA	NA	14	CASRTRGRGETQYF	TGTGCCAGCAGGACCAGGGGTAGGGGGGAGACCCAGTACTTC
TRBV4-3	TRBJ2-2	TRBD1	few	16	CASSHGTGGHTGELFF	TGCGCCAGCAGCCACGGGACAGGGGGCCACACCGGGGAGCTGTTTTTT
TRBV20-1	TRBJ2-3	TRBD2	few	14	CSAYSSGSLDTQYF	TGCAGTGCTTATAGTAGCGGGAGTTTAGATACGCAGTATTTT
TRBV20-1	TRBJ1-6	NA	NA	16	CSARDIRKGNNSPLHF	TGCAGTGCTAGAGATATTAGGAAGGGGAATAATTCACCCCTCCACTTT
TRBV24-1	TRBJ1-2	NA	NA	13	CATSGQENYGYTF	TGTGCCACCAGTGGTCAGGAGAACTATGGCTACACCTTC
TRBV7-8	TRBJ2-7	NA	NA	13	CASSSQGFREQYF	TGTGCCAGCAGCTCCCAGGGTTTTCGCGAGCAGTACTTC
TRBV5-1	TRBJ2-3	TRBD1	NA	15	CASSLQGAGADTQYF	TGCGCCAGCAGCTTGCAGGGGGCGGGCGCAGATACGCAGTATTTT
TRBV10-3	TRBJ2-5	NA	NA	13	CAISDGQRETQYF	TGTGCCATCAGTGACGGGCAGAGAGAGACCCAGTACTTC
TRBV7-9	TRBJ1-2	NA	NA	13	CASSSHPGYGYTF	TGTGCCAGCAGCTCCCATCCGGGCTATGGCTACACCTTC
TRBV12-3/TRBV12-4	TRBJ2-3	NA	NA	12	CASSERRQEQYF	TGTGCCAGCAGTGAGCGGAGGCAAGAGCAGTATTTT
TRBV12-3/TRBV12-4	TRBJ2-4	NA	NA	15	CASSLLGGSWNIQYF	TGTGCCAGCAGTTTACTTGGGGGCTCTTGGAACATTCAGTACTTC
TRBV28	TRBJ1-4	NA	few	16	CASSLAAEYINEKLFF	TGTGCCAGCAGTTTGGCGGCGGAGTATATAAATGAAAAACTGTTTTTT
TRBV7-9	TRBJ2-5	TRBD1	NA	12	CASSSGQKTQYF	TGTGCCAGCAGCTCGGGACAGAAGACCCAGTACTTC
TRBV2	TRBJ2-5	NA	NA	15	CASILTGLIQETQYF	TGTGCCAGCATTTTAACAGGGCTAATCCAAGAGACCCAGTACTTC
TRBV28	TRBJ2-3	NA	few	16	CASSLFDLSDTDTQYF	TGTGCCAGCAGTTTGTTTGACCTATCCGACACAGATACGCAGTATTTT
TRBV7-2	TRBJ1-4	NA	many	14	CASSQGVASGKLFF	TGTGCCAGCAGCCAAGGGGTAGCGTCGGGGAAACTGTTTTTT
TRBV24-1	TRBJ2-2	NA	few	15	CATSDPSISPGELFF	TGTGCCACCAGTGATCCATCAATAAGTCCCGGGGAGCTGTTTTTT
TRBV7-8	TRBJ2-1	NA	few	16	CASSPSARTYNNEQFF	TGTGCCAGCAGCCCGTCTGCCCGAACCTACAACAATGAGCAGTTCTTC
TRBV7-3	TRBJ2-1	TRBD2	NA	14	CASTLAGGDNEQFF	TGTGCCAGCACCCTAGCGGGAGGGGACAATGAGCAGTTCTTC